This TCR beta chain was retrieved from a study of metastatic and nonmetastatic thyroid tumors. Patients were all untreated before their thyroid surgery. This clone was seen many times. Trimming shortened V by 0 bases and J by 4 bases, and 13 bases separated the two germline ends. Germline CDR1 and CDR2: LGHNA and YSLEER. CDR3 length equals 15 residues. Via MiXCR, TCRdb re-called the PCR reads. The sample lists 25,000 to 35,000 clones, 10% to 14% occurring once. The clonotype originates from a female donor with papillary thyroid cancer or a benign thyroid nodule (not recorded which). Some clones in this sample may be carry-over from other donors' samples. Sequenced input: blood. The chain has TRBV4-3 and TRBJ2-7; D possibly corresponds to TRBD1 (6 bases). The CDR3 bases are TGCGCCAGCAGCCAAGATCCCGGGACACGGTACGAGCAGTACTTC. It is translated as CASSQDPGTRYEQYF.